What follows are 13 T cell receptor beta chains derived from one specimen sequenced in a study of blood T cells in healthy people across ages. Sample-barcoded 5' priming and a J-beta primer mix drove a second PCR of roughly 6 to 12 cycles. TCRdb processed the 5' RACE reads anew with MiXCR; each CDR3 protein has one entry. The repertoire holds around 1.1 million distinct CDR3 sequences, with about two fifths as singletons. Sequencing was done on a sample of blood. The source is a man in his late teens or twenties in good health.

The table lists this clonotype with a few counts. The chain employs TRBV7-2 and TRBJ2-3; unclear D gene. The CDR3 totals 16 residues. V was clipped by 4 bases and J by 7 bases, with 21 bases between them. Germline V CDR1 and CDR2: SGHTA, FQGNSA. CDR3 amino acids: CASSSPTGSVVNTQYF. The CDR3 DNA reads TGTGCCAGCAGCTCCCCAACTGGTTCTGTGGTAAATACGCAGTATTTT.

The sample holds one count of this clonotype. The rearrangement links TRBV28 to TRBJ1-2; the D is unclear. In germline, CDR1 is MDHEN, CDR2 SYDVKM. This CDR3 is 15 amino acids long. Trimming removed 7 bases from V and 4 bases from J, with 19 bases in between. The CDR3 coding sequence is TGTGCCAGCACCTCAATCGGGGAAGGAACCTATGGCTACACCTTC. Its translation is CASTSIGEGTYGYTF.

This clonotype appeared many times. J is TRBJ1-2 and V is TRBV20-1, with a tentative D call TRBD1 (5 bases). Between the trimmed V and J ends, which lost 3 bases and 5 bases, there was a span of 10 bases. CDR1 DFQATT and CDR2 SNEGSKA come from the germline V gene (reference sequence). The CDR3 extends over 12 amino acids. CDR3 loop: CSARGDYYGYTF. The CDR3, as DNA: TGCAGTGCTAGGGGGGATTATTATGGCTACACCTTC.

V is TRBV4-1 and J is TRBJ2-1, with a tentative D call TRBD1 (7 bases). Trimming pared 1 base from V and 3 bases from J, leaving 22 bases between. The CDR3 has 19 residues. CDR1 is MGHRA and CDR2 is YSYEKL in the germline V gene. The CDR3, as DNA: TGCGCCAGCAGCCAAGGCATATTCCAGGGGGGCAGTTACTACAATGAGCAGTTCTTC. Protein product: CASSQGIFQGGSYYNEQFF.

This clonotype was detected a few times. V is TRBV14 and J is TRBJ2-3, with D possibly TRBD1 on 5 matching bases. The germline V gene encodes CDR1 SGHDN and CDR2 FVKESK. V shed 0 bases and J shed 4 bases, with 17 bases lying between them. This CDR3 has 17 residues. CDR3 nucleotide sequence: TGTGCCAGCAGCCAAGATGGCGCGACAGCCTATTCAGATACGCAGTATTTT. Its protein is CASSQDGATAYSDTQYF.

The table lists this clonotype with a few counts. The chain couples TRBV10-3 to TRBJ2-5; 12 bases match TRBD2. CDR3 length equals 15 residues. From germline, CDR1 is ENHRY and CDR2 SYGVKD. V lost 8 bases to trimming and J lost 3 bases; unmatched junction nucleotides: 7. The CDR3 DNA is TGTGCCATCGCCGCTAGACTAGCGGGAGAAGAGACCCAGTACTTC. Its translation: CAIAARLAGEETQYF.

The chain's CDR3 is CSGTGTGSSGANVLTF. CDR3 DNA sequence: TGCAGCGGGACCGGGACCGGGTCCTCTGGGGCCAACGTCCTGACTTTC. The chain joins TRBV29-1 to TRBJ2-6; D may be TRBD1 or TRBD2 (5 bases each). This CDR3 spans 16 amino acids. Germline CDR1 reads SQVTM; CDR2 reads ANQGSEA. V was trimmed by 7 bases and J by 0 bases, leaving 16 bases between them.

The gene calls are TRBV7-6 and TRBJ2-7; 9 bases align to TRBD2. With 2 bases clipped from V and 7 bases from J, the junction kept 12 bases outside the gene matches. The CDR3 runs to 16 residues. Looked up from germline, CDR1 is SGHVS and CDR2 is FNYEAQ. The CDR3 reads CASSLTASGDYNEQYF. DNA for the CDR3: TGTGCCAGCAGCTTAACCGCTAGCGGGGACTACAATGAGCAGTACTTC.

This clonotype was detected a few times. The chain links TRBV20-1 to TRBJ2-7; D tentatively fits TRBD1 or TRBD2 (6 bases each). Trimming left V 6 bases short and J 9 bases short, with 27 bases between. Per the germline V gene, CDR1 is DFQATT and CDR2 is SNEGSKA (reference sequence). The CDR3 runs to 15 residues. The CDR3 region is CSAQMGASALRTQYF. In nucleotides, the CDR3 is TGCAGTGCCCAGATGGGGGCTAGCGCTCTACGTACGCAGTACTTC.

There are a few counts of this clonotype. The CDR3 loop reads CASSSGATYTSNYGYTF. The CDR3 bases are TGTGCCAGCAGCTCTGGAGCAACGTACACCTCTAACTATGGCTACACCTTC. V gene TRBV11-1 combines with J gene TRBJ1-2; no definite D call. The CDR3 spans 17 residues. Germline loops: CDR1 SGHAT, CDR2 FQDESV (reference sequence). With 4 bases removed from V and 0 bases from J, the gap between germline ends came to 18 bases.

J is TRBJ2-2 and V is TRBV24-1; maybe TRBD1 (5 bases). Germline V gives CDR1 KGHDR, CDR2 SFDVKD. Trimming stripped 7 bases from V and 2 bases from J, with 10 bases between. The CDR3 sequence is 14 residues long. CDR3 bases: TGTGCCACCAGCCCCCAGGGTAACACCGGGGAGCTGTTTTTT. Protein sequence: CATSPQGNTGELFF.

This clonotype was detected a few times. The chain uses TRBV11-2 and TRBJ2-4, with 8 bases identical to TRBD2. This CDR3 spans 14 amino acids. Germline-derived CDR1 and CDR2 are SGHAT and FQNNGV. The V segment lost 0 bases and the J segment 7 bases; nucleotides outside the gene matches: 2. The CDR3 reads CASSLEASGNIQYF. CDR3 bases: TGTGCCAGCAGCTTAGAAGCTAGCGGGAACATTCAGTACTTC.

This clonotype has only a few counts. The chain recombines TRBV12-3 or TRBV12-4 with TRBJ2-4, with D unresolved. The V end lost 3 bases, the J end lost 6 bases, and 3 bases lay between the germline ends. The CDR3 has 11 residues. The CDR3 protein is CASSFGNIQYF. The CDR3 DNA reads as TGTGCCAGCAGTTTTGGAAACATTCAGTACTTC.